A selection of T cell receptor beta chains follows, all from one sample in a study of control samples from healthy donors and cancer patients. Profiling relied on immunoSEQ multiplex PCR, and the TCRdb table lists in-frame clones only, not all of them. The table lists around 180,000 clones, approximately 91% of them singletons. The sequenced sample was blood. The source of these receptors is a woman aged 35 to 49 in good health. The conserved cysteine and the conserved F or W are not part of the CDR3 here. Clone size is given for some rows only: seen once, a few or many times, or a class if the clone is expanded.

clone_size	v_call	cdr3_aa
.	TRBV19	ASSIGGGAFQETQY
.	TRBV24-1	ATSVLVPGVGQPQH
.	TRBV27	ASRANSNQPQH
.	TRBV3-1/TRBV3-2	ASSPRQGFGEQY
.	TRBV7-8	ASSPEPGQGSQPQH
.	TRBV5-1	ASSSGTGGADTQY
.	TRBV11-2	ASSLGKYPDPSTDTQY
.	TRBV18	ASSPDNRFMAF
.	TRBV11-2	ASSPRGRVSWEQY
.	TRBV9	ASSVVPENTEAF
.	TRBV5-1	ASSVLTGNTEAF
.	TRBV18	ASSQSRGGNTIY
.	TRBV28	ASKSGGGYT
.	TRBV7-8	ASTPLYDRGGQPQH
once	TRBV19	ASSISGNQPQH
.	TRBV7-2	ASSESPAAGRATNEKLF
.	TRBV7-2	ASSLAGRGMGPQH
once	TRBV13	ASSLSTGALNTEAF
.	TRBV18	ASSPRDRGWDEKLF
.	TRBV6-5	ASSWSPGANVLT
.	TRBV7-2	ASSSLADDYNEQF
.	TRBV9	ASSVAVEGDRGNTEAF
.	TRBV5-1	ASSLMTANTEAF
.	TRBV4-1	ASSQDDREDTEAF
.	TRBV15	ATSRVKVPPVYEQY
.	TRBV3-1/TRBV3-2	ASSQKEMAEGGWEGYT
.	TRBV3-1/TRBV3-2	ASSQDGVAYQDEQY
.	TRBV29-1	SVDRGLNEQY
.	TRBV2	ASSPGTGNTEAF
.	TRBV10-2	ASSESGGPGNTIY
.	TRBV4-1	ASSQYTGLNTEAF
.	TRBV5-4	ASSPGTSGGSRGELF
once	TRBV9	ASSEGHGSGNTIY
.	TRBV12-3/TRBV12-4	ASSPTAGELF
few	TRBV11-3	ASSRSQDSPLH
once	TRBV1	TSSHLDRMRGDTIY
.	TRBV5-1	ASSLATPYNEQF
few	TRBV11-2	ASSPQGSSYGYT
.	TRBV27	ASSLRAGWDTEAF
.	TRBV11-2	ASSLGRGGSYEQY
.	TRBV24-1	APYKGRINEKLF
once	TRBV7-2	ASSLAWGTGIYNSPLH
once	TRBV28	ASSFPGQGVYNQPQH
.	TRBV27	ASSFLAGEKLF
.	TRBV5-1	ASSLFLTSTDTQY
.	TRBV28	ASRLQPASGETQY
once	TRBV12-3/TRBV12-4	ASSLRFPEAF
.	TRBV6-1	ASSERGANVLT